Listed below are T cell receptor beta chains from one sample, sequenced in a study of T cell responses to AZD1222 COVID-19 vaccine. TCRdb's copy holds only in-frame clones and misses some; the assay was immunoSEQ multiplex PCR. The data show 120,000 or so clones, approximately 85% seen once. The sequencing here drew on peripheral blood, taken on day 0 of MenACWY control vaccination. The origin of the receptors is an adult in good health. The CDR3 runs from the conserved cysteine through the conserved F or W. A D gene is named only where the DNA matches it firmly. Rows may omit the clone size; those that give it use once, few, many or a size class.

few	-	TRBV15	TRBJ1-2	CATRPGDRAGYTF	TGTGCCACCAGACCTGGCGACCGCGCGGGCTACACCTTC
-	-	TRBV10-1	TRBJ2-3	CASSGRSIGTQYF	TGCGCCAGCAGTGGAAGGAGTATCGGTACGCAGTATTTT
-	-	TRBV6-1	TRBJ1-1	CASSESLSEAFF	TGTGCCAGCAGTGAAAGTTTATCTGAAGCTTTCTTT
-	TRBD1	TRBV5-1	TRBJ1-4	CASSSHTGTDNEKLFF	TGCGCCAGCAGCTCCCATACGGGGACAGATAATGAAAAACTGTTTTTT
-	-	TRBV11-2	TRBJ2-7	CASSLDLQGSSYEQYF	TGTGCCAGCAGCTTAGATCTTCAGGGAAGCTCCTACGAGCAGTACTTC
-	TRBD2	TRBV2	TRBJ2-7	CASSLGTSGRAGDEQYF	TGTGCCAGCAGTTTAGGGACTAGCGGGAGGGCCGGAGACGAGCAGTACTTC
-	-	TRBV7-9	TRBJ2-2	CASSLERGEIWGTGELFF	TGTGCCAGCAGCTTAGAGCGCGGGGAGATCTGGGGAACCGGGGAGCTGTTTTTT
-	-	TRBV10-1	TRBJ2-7	CASTPKGPGSYEQYF	TGCGCCAGCACCCCCAAGGGGCCAGGATCCTACGAGCAGTACTTC
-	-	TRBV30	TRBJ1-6	CAWSPGPEGRPPLHF	TGTGCCTGGAGTCCCGGACCCGAGGGACGTCCACCCCTCCACTTT
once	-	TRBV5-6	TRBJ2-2	CASNRRQTYTGELFF	TGTGCCAGCAACCGTCGACAGACTTACACCGGGGAGCTGTTTTTT
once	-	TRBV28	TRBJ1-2	CASSPGRRQFHGYTF	TGTGCCAGCAGCCCCGGTCGAAGGCAGTTTCATGGCTACACCTTC
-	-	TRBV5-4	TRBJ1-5	CASSRQPGNQPQHF	TGTGCCAGCAGCCGGCAACCGGGCAATCAGCCCCAGCATTTT
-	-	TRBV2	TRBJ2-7	CASRFTDVSEQYF	TGTGCCAGCCGCTTTACGGACGTAAGCGAGCAGTACTTC
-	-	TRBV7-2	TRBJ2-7	CASSLVGLASEQYF	TGTGCCAGCAGCTTAGTAGGGCTAGCGAGCGAGCAGTACTTC
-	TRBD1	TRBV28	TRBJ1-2	CASSSPQGASRGYTF	TGTGCCAGCAGTTCTCCACAGGGGGCGAGTCGTGGCTACACCTTC
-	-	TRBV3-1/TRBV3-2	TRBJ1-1	CASSLIRGGTEAFF	TGTGCCAGCAGCCTGATTCGGGGGGGAACTGAAGCTTTCTTT
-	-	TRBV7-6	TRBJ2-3	CASSLAREQYF	TGTGCCAGCAGCTTAGCTAGGGAGCAGTATTTT
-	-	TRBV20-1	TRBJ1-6	CSAGGWGNSPLHF	TGCAGTGCTGGTGGGTGGGGGAATTCACCCCTCCACTTT
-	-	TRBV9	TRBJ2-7	CASSVASVLPYEQYF	TGTGCCAGCAGCGTCGCTAGCGTTCTCCCTTACGAGCAGTACTTC
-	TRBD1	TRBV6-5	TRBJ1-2	CASSYSGQGGGYTF	TGTGCCAGCAGTTACTCAGGGCAGGGGGGCGGCTACACCTTC
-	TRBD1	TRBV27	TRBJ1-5	CASSGTVNQPQHF	TGTGCCAGCAGTGGGACAGTGAATCAGCCCCAGCATTTT
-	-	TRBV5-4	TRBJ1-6	CASSPRGSSYNSPLHF	TGTGCCAGCAGCCCGCGCGGCAGCTCCTATAATTCACCCCTCCACTTT
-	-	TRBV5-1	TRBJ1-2	CASSLPGGDGYTF	TGCGCCAGCAGCTTGCCCGGGGGCGACGGCTACACCTTC
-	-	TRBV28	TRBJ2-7	CASSPPLGSSPHEQYF	TGTGCCAGCAGTCCGCCGCTGGGATCATCCCCTCACGAGCAGTACTTC
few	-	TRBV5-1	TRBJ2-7	CASSLVGGREQYF	TGCGCCAGCAGCTTGGTTGGGGGCCGGGAGCAGTACTTC
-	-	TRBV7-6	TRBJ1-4	CASSPMRGEKLFF	TGTGCCAGCAGCCCGATGAGGGGTGAAAAACTGTTTTTT
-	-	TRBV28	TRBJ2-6	CATHGRLRGGSGANVLTF	TGTGCCACCCACGGGCGTCTGAGAGGGGGCTCTGGGGCCAACGTCCTGACTTTC
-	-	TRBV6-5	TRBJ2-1	CASRSRPGPGVF	TGTGCCAGCCGGTCCCGTCCGGGCCCGGGGGTCTTC
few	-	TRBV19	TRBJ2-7	CASSPRPDSSYEQYF	TGTGCCAGTAGCCCCCGGCCGGATAGCTCCTACGAGCAGTACTTC
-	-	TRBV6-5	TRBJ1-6	CASRSRSDSPLHF	TGTGCCAGCAGATCAAGATCAGATTCACCCCTCCACTTT
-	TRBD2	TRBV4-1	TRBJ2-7	CASSLAGQPSYEQYF	TGCGCCAGCAGTCTAGCGGGACAACCCTCCTACGAGCAGTACTTC
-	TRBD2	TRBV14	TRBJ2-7	CASSQGPSGSYEQYF	TGTGCCAGCAGCCAAGGTCCTAGCGGGAGTTACGAGCAGTACTTC
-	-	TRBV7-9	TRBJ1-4	CASSHTRWDNEKLFF	TGTGCCAGCAGCCACACCAGGTGGGATAATGAAAAACTGTTTTTT
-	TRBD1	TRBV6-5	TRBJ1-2	CASSSLQGATNYGYTF	TGTGCCAGCAGTTCCCTACAGGGGGCCACTAACTATGGCTACACCTTC
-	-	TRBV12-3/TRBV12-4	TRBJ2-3	CASSLLNTDTQYF	TGTGCCAGCAGTTTACTCAACACAGATACGCAGTATTTT
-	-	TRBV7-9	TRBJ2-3	CASTTSTDTQYF	TGTGCCAGCACTACTAGCACAGATACGCAGTATTTT